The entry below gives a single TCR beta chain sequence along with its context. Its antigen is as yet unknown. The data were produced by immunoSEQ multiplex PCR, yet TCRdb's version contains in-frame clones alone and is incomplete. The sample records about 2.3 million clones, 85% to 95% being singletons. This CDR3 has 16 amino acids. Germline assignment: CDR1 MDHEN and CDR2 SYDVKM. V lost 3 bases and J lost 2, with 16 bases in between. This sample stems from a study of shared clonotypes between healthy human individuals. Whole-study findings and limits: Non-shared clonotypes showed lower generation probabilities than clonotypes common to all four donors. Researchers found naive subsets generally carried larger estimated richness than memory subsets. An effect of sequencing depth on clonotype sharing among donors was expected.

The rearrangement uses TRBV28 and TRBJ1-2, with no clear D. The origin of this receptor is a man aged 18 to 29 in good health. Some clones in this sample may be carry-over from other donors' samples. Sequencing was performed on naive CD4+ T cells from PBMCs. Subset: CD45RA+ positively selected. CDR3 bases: TGTGCCAGCAGTTTGCCCTCCCGATGGTTAAACTATGGCTACACCTTC. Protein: CASSLPSRWLNYGYTF.